The 21 T cell receptor beta chains below all came from one sample that was sequenced in a study of early T cells in non-severe SARS-CoV-2 infection. TCRdb ran MiXCR on the 5' RACE reads and lists one entry per CDR3 protein. The sample carries 75,000 to 80,000 distinct CDR3 sequences, around 11% recorded once. Sequencing was performed on whole blood, taken at baseline. The receptors come from an adult who was a healthcare worker with PCR-confirmed SARS-CoV-2 infection or an uninfected control (not recorded which).

This clonotype has a handful of counts. The rearrangement uses TRBV20-1 and TRBJ2-2; D unclear. Trimming removed 6 bases from V and 4 bases from J, with 12 bases in between. Germline V gene sequence: CDR1 DFQATT, CDR2 SNEGSKA (reference sequence). The CDR3 is 13 residues long. The CDR3 coding sequence is TGCAGTGCACCAAAGGACCTCACCGGGGAGCTGTTTTTT. Its protein product is CSAPKDLTGELFF.

This clonotype was detected a few times. The chain couples TRBV18 to TRBJ2-1; 12 nucleotides match TRBD2. The CDR3 sequence is 15 residues long. Germline V gene lookup returns CDR1 KGHSH and CDR2 LQKENI. Germline trimming cut 6 bases from V and 5 bases from J; bases unmatched to any gene: 5. CDR3 loop: CASSPTSGGDNEQFF. Written as DNA, the CDR3 is TGTGCCAGCTCTCCGACTAGCGGGGGAGACAATGAGCAGTTCTTC.

This clonotype was recorded at least ten times. For the CDR3, the DNA is TGTGCCAGCTCCCCGGCAGGTAGCACAGATACGCAGTATTTT. Its protein is CASSPAGSTDTQYF. The chain uses TRBV27 and TRBJ2-3; D unresolved. The CDR3 sequence is 14 residues long. V lost 8 bases, J lost 0 bases, and 12 bases lay in between. CDR1 and CDR2 (germline): MNHEY, SMNVEV (reference sequence).

The chain couples TRBV7-9 to TRBJ2-7; D remains unclear. The germline gives CDR1 SEHNR, CDR2 FQNEAQ (reference sequence). The CDR3 has 14 amino acids. V lost 2 bases and J 1 base, leaving 9 bases between the germline ends. CDR3 nucleotides: TGTGCCAGCAGCTTAAGTCCCACGTCCTACGAGCAGTACTTC. This gives the protein CASSLSPTSYEQYF.

This clonotype has more than one count but fewer than ten. The chain couples TRBV6-6 to TRBJ1-1, with 7 bases that match TRBD1. The length of the CDR3 is 13 residues. Per the germline V gene, CDR1 is MNHNY and CDR2 is SVGAGI (reference sequence). Trimming at V came to 6 bases and at J to 4 bases, leaving 5 bases not matched to a gene. The CDR3 coding sequence is TGTGCCAGCAGGGTGACAGGGCCCACTGAAGCTTTCTTT. Protein sequence: CASRVTGPTEAFF.

This clonotype showed up just a few times. The gene calls are TRBV27 and TRBJ2-6; possibly TRBD1 for D (6 bases). The CDR3 runs 15 residues. Germline V gene lookup returns CDR1 MNHEY and CDR2 SMNVEV (reference sequence). V shed 5 bases and J shed 1 base, with 9 bases lying between them. CDR3 DNA: TGTGCCAGCAGTCCAGGGGTATCTGGGGCCAACGTCCTGACTTTC. This sequence encodes CASSPGVSGANVLTF.

The CDR3 coding sequence is TGTGCCAGCAGCCAACGACGTACCGGGGAGCTGTTTTTT. It encodes CASSQRRTGELFF. The chain employs TRBV3-1 and TRBJ2-2, with D uncertain. This CDR3 spans 13 amino acids. Trimming pared 2 bases from V and 5 bases from J, leaving 6 bases between. The V gene's germline CDR1 is LGHDT and CDR2 YNNKEL (reference sequence).

This clonotype has just a few counts. The V call is TRBV30, the J call TRBJ1-1, with D hard to call. Germline CDR1 is GTSNPN and CDR2 is SVGIG (reference sequence). This CDR3 is built from 13 residues. V dropped 4 bases and J dropped 0 bases, with 9 bases sitting between them. The CDR3 reads CAWNAALNTEAFF. The CDR3 DNA follows: TGTGCCTGGAACGCAGCTTTGAACACTGAAGCTTTCTTT.

The chain uses TRBV6-2 or TRBV6-3 and TRBJ2-7, with D tentatively TRBD1 (6 bases). CDR1 is MNHEY, CDR2 SVGEGT, per germline. Trimming took 7 bases from V and 3 from J, leaving 13 bases between them. This CDR3 contains 13 residues. The CDR3 sequence is CASIKTGLYEQYF. The DNA for the CDR3 is TGTGCCAGCATAAAGACAGGTCTCTACGAGCAGTACTTC.

The chain uses TRBV12-3 or TRBV12-4 and TRBJ2-4; TRBD1 matches 7 bases. The CDR3 is 15 amino acids. V was clipped by 7 bases and J by 0 bases; unmatched bases: 6. The DNA for the CDR3 is TGTGCCAGCACCGGGACAGAGCTAGCCAAAAACATTCAGTACTTC. It encodes CASTGTELAKNIQYF.

In its sample, this clonotype was seen many times. The rearrangement uses TRBV7-9 and TRBJ2-1; no reliable D call. Germline lookup yields CDR1 SEHNR and CDR2 FQNEAQ (reference sequence). CDR3 length equals 10 residues. The germline V and J ends were trimmed by 5 bases and 5 bases, with 1 base remaining between them. The CDR3 loop is CASSNNEQFF. For the CDR3, the DNA is TGTGCCAGCAGCAACAATGAGCAGTTCTTC.

This chain links TRBV11-2 with TRBJ2-3; TRBD1 matches at 8 bases. There are 17 residues in the CDR3. The germline gives CDR1 SGHAT, CDR2 FQNNGV. The V and J ends lost 5 bases and 4 bases, in that order; junction bases with no gene match: 14. CDR3 nucleotide sequence: TGTGCCAGCAGCCCACGCGGACAGGGACATCCACCAGATACGCAGTATTTT. Its protein product is CASSPRGQGHPPDTQYF.

With respect to this clonotype: A single base separates this from a much larger clone, so it may be a read error. The chain is built from TRBV7-9 and TRBJ2-1; a weak D match, TRBD1 (5 bases). Trimming removed 3 bases at V and 1 base at J, with 10 bases between. The germline gives CDR1 SEHNR, CDR2 FQNEAQ (reference sequence). The CDR3 spans 15 residues. As DNA, the CDR3 is TGTGCCAGCAGCTTTTCAAGGGGATCCTACAATGAGCAGTTCTTC. It yields the protein CASSFSRGSYNEQFF. The full variable domain, with the rest looked up from reference TRBV7-9 and TRBJ2-1, is DTGVSQNPRHKITKRGQNVTFRCDPISEHNRLYWYRQTLGQGPEFLTYFQNEAQLEKSRLLSDRFSAERPKGSFSTLEIQRTEQGDSAMYLCASSFSRGSYNEQFFGPGTRLTVL.

This clonotype has just a few counts. The J gene is TRBJ2-3, the V gene TRBV3-1; D not resolved. Germline V lookup: CDR1 LGHDT, CDR2 YNNKEL (reference sequence). V lost 8 bases and J lost 2, with 11 bases in between. The CDR3 totals 13 residues. For the CDR3, the DNA is TGTGCCAGCGCCGAGGAACACACAGATACGCAGTATTTT. Encoded protein: CASAEEHTDTQYF.

This clonotype was seen ten or more times. The chain uses TRBV5-1 and TRBJ2-7; 8 positions match TRBD1. Germline trimming cut 2 bases from V and 5 bases from J; bases unmatched to any gene: 6. The germline V gene encodes CDR1 SGHRS and CDR2 YFSETQ. This CDR3 comprises 14 residues. CDR3 sequence (DNA): TGCGCCAGCAGCTTCTGGACAGGGCCGAACGAGCAGTACTTC. It codes for CASSFWTGPNEQYF.

The V and J genes are TRBV10-1 and TRBJ2-1; the match to TRBD2 covers 8 bases. After removal of 3 bases from V and 6 bases from J, the junction contained 4 bases not matched to a gene. Germline V lookup: CDR1 WNHNN, CDR2 SYGVQD (reference sequence). The CDR3 spans 14 residues. The CDR3 coding sequence is TGCGCCAGCAGTGACCGGGGGGGATCCAATGAGCAGTTCTTC. Translated, it gives CASSDRGGSNEQFF.

CDR3 nucleotides: TGTGCCAGCAGAGGACAGGATTTATATGGCTACACCTTC. Protein: CASRGQDLYGYTF. The genes are TRBV6-2 or TRBV6-3 and TRBJ1-2; 7 bases agree with TRBD1. Trimming at V came to 6 bases and at J to 5 bases, leaving 6 bases not matched to a gene. The CDR3 runs to 13 residues. The germline V gene encodes CDR1 MNHEY and CDR2 SVGEGT.

This clonotype was observed a handful of times. The J gene is TRBJ2-4, the V gene TRBV12-3 or TRBV12-4, with a tentative D call TRBD2 (7 bases). The germline V and J ends were trimmed by 3 bases and 1 base, with 13 bases remaining between them. This CDR3 is 16 amino acids long. CDR3 sequence (DNA): TGTGCCAGCAGTTTGGGGGGGGCCTTTGCCAAAAACATTCAGTACTTC. This translates into CASSLGGAFAKNIQYF.

This clonotype has just a few counts. The chain couples TRBV5-1 to TRBJ1-5, with D uncertain. The ends were cut back, 1 base at V and 7 bases at J, with 9 bases in the middle. The germline CDR1 and CDR2 sequences are SGHRS and YFSETQ. The CDR3 has 13 amino acids. The CDR3 reads CASSLSLGQPQHF. The DNA of the CDR3 is TGCGCCAGCAGCTTGTCACTTGGGCAGCCCCAGCATTTT.

This clonotype came up a few times. V gene TRBV28 combines with J gene TRBJ1-4, with no clear D. Germline CDR1 MDHEN, CDR2 SYDVKM. The CDR3 loop spans 12 amino acids. V shed 6 bases and J shed 10 bases, with 12 bases lying between them. The CDR3 DNA reads as TGTGCCAGCAGACCCCCGAGCGGAAAACTGTTTTTT. Its protein product is CASRPPSGKLFF. The full variable domain, with the rest looked up from reference TRBV28 and TRBJ1-4, is DVKVTQSSRYLVKRTGEKVFLECVQDMDHENMFWYRQDPGLGLRLIYFSYDVKMKEKGDIPEGYSVSREKKERFSLILESASTNQTSMYLCASRPPSGKLFFGSGTQLSVL.

As concerns this clonotype: A much larger clonotype is one base distant, so this may be a read error. CDR3 loop: CASRRLGTVAFF. The CDR3, as DNA: TGTGCCAGCCGAAGACTGGGCACTGTAGCTTTCTTT. The V and J genes are TRBV16 and TRBJ1-1; D remains unclear. Germline assignment: CDR1 KGHSY and CDR2 FQNENV. CDR3 length: 12 residues.